The clone carrying this T cell receptor beta chain was detected many times. Its matching antigen is unknown. TCRdb recomputed calls from the reads with MiXCR, one row per CDR3 protein. The table has 90,000 to 110,000 distinct CDR3 sequences, about 30% seen once. The entry originates in a study of T cell repertoires in cytomegalovirus infection. In the study overall: Researchers turned to recently identified HLA-C-restricted CMV epitopes as well as well-studied HLA-B-restricted ones. CMV infection together with matching HLA type was indicated by public TCR beta signatures.

General study points: Summed frequency of public TCR beta families distinguished CMV carriers with the relevant HLA. HLA-C-restricted TCR beta clonotypes specific for CMV led the ex vivo response.

The sequencing here drew on CD8+ T cells from cultured PBMCs, taken from culture after CMV antigen stimulation. The clonotype was recovered from a human donor in good health (CMV status not recorded). Some clones in this sample may be carry-over from other donors' samples.

The DNA of the CDR3 is TGTGCCAGCAGCCCCGGACAGACCTACGAGCAGTACTTC. This translates into CASSPGQTYEQYF. The gene calls are TRBV7-2 and TRBJ2-7, with TRBD1 as a possible D gene (6 bases). Germline assignment: CDR1 SGHTA and CDR2 FQGNSA. The V end lost 5 bases, the J end lost 2 bases, and 10 bases lay between the germline ends. The CDR3 totals 13 residues.